Ten or more counts support the clone carrying this T cell receptor beta chain. Its antigen is not known. V was pared by 4 bases and J by 8 bases, with 11 bases between. The length of the CDR3 is 11 residues. Germline assignment: CDR1 SQVTM and CDR2 ANQGSEA. These data are taken from a study of response to subunit inactivated influenza vaccine. Points from the study as a whole: Only a handful of new T cells, the authors suggested, are recruited with each seasonal influenza vaccination.

TCRdb redid the calling of the RT-PCR reads with MiXCR, one entry per CDR3 protein. This sample has around 650,000 distinct CDR3 sequences, with around 14% found just once. Sequenced material: PBMCs from blood, taken approximately 12 days after vaccination. This chain connects TRBV29-1 to TRBJ1-1; weak D call: TRBD1 (5 bases). The sequence came from a man over 45 who received an inactivated influenza vaccine. Here the CDR3 reads CSVGGTLEAFF. For the CDR3, the DNA is TGCAGCGTTGGGGGGACCCTCGAAGCTTTCTTT.